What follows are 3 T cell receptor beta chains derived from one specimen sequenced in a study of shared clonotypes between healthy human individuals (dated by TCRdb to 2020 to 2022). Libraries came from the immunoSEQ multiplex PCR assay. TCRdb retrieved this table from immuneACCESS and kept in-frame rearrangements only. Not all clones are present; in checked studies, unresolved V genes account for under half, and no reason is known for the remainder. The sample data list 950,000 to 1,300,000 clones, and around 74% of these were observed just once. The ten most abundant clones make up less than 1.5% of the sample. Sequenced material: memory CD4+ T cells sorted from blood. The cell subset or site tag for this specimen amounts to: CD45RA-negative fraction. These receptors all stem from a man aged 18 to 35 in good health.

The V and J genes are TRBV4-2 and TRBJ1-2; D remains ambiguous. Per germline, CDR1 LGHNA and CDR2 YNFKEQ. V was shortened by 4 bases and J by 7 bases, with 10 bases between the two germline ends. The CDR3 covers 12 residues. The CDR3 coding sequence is TGTGCCAGCAGCCTGCCGGGGAGTGGCTACACCTTC. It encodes CASSLPGSGYTF.

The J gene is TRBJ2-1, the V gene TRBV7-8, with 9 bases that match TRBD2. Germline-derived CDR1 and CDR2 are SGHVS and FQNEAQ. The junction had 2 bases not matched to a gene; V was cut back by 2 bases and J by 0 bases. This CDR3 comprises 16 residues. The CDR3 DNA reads TGTGCCAGCAGCTTACGCGGGAGGGCCTCCTACAATGAGCAGTTCTTC. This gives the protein CASSLRGRASYNEQFF.

The CDR3 sequence: CASSIESGQGNGYTF. The CDR3 bases are TGTGCCAGTAGTATAGAATCGGGACAGGGGAATGGCTACACCTTC. This sequence joins TRBV19 and TRBJ1-2; 10 bases match TRBD1. V shed 0 bases and J 6 bases; nucleotides not matched to a gene: 4. CDR1 and CDR2 from the germline V gene are LNHDA and SQIVND (reference sequence). CDR3 length: 15 residues.